This T cell receptor (beta chain) derives from a study of shared clonotypes between healthy human individuals. In the study overall: Aged between 18 and 49, the donors were two women and three men.

Each cell subset's genomic DNA was divided evenly among several immunoSEQ plates. Measured with immunoSEQ multiplex PCR; TCRdb has only the in-frame clones, and not every one. The data hold roughly 2.6 million clones, with approximately 90% observed a single time. Looked up from germline, CDR1 is SGHDT and CDR2 is YYEEEE. CDR3 length: 15 amino acids. V lost 0 bases to trimming and J lost 4 bases, with 13 bases between them. The rearrangement joins TRBV5-6 to TRBJ2-5; D might be TRBD1 or TRBD2, each matching 6 bases. Sequencing was performed on naive CD4+ T cells sorted from blood. Subset in this sample: CD45RA+ positively selected. This clonotype was sampled from a young man in good health. CDR3 nucleotide sequence: TGTGCCAGCAGCTTGGATGTGGGGGGCTTAGAGACCCAGTACTTC. Its protein is CASSLDVGGLETQYF.